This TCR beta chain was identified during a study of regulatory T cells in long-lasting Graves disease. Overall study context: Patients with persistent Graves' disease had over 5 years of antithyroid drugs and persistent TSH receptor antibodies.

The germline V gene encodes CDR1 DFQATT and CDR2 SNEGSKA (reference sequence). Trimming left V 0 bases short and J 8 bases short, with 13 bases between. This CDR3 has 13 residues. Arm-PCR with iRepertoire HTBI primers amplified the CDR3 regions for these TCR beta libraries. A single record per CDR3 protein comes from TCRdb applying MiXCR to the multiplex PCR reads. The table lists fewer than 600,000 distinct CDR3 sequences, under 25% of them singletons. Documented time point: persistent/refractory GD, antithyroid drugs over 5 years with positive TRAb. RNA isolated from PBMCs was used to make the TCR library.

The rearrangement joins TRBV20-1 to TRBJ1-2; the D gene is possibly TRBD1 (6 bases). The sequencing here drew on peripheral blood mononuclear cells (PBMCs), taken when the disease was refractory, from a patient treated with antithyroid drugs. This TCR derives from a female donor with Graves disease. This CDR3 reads CSARDSSGGGYTF. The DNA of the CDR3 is TGCAGTGCTAGAGATAGTTCGGGGGGCGGCTACACCTTC.